A single T cell receptor beta chain is shown here with its context. The data were taken from a study of shared clonotypes between healthy human individuals. The table came from immunoSEQ multiplex PCR; TCRdb's copy has only in-frame clones and leaves some out. The top ten clones hold 1.7% of a sample with approximately 2,200,000 clones, about 92% of them seen once. V dropped 8 bases and J dropped 3 bases, with 5 bases sitting between them. The CDR3 spans 12 residues. The germline V gene has CDR1 MGHDK and CDR2 SYGVNS. CD45RO-negative, CCR7-selected cells formed the naive CD8 fraction, which excluded terminally differentiated effector memory CD45RA+ cells.

This chain connects TRBV25-1 to TRBJ2-6; unclear D gene. The TCR sequence derives from a man aged 18 to 30 in good health. Some clones in this sample may be carry-over from other donors' samples. Sequencing was performed on naive CD8+ T cells from PBMCs. CDR3 in amino acids: CASDRGANVLTF. The CDR3 region has the DNA TGTGCCAGCGATCGTGGGGCCAACGTCCTGACTTTC.